One and the same sample provided the 10 T cell receptor beta chains below, sequenced in a study of shared clonotypes between healthy human individuals. Profiled with immunoSEQ multiplex PCR; TCRdb holds only in-frame clones, not every one. The data show around 2.5 million clones, with roughly 93% seen just once and about 0.38% held by the top ten. The sample taken for sequencing was naive CD4+ T cells from PBMCs. Subset noted: CD45RA+ positively selected. These TCRs come from a man between 18 and 29 years old in good health. Some clones in this sample may be carry-over from other donors' samples.

V and J are TRBV5-1 and TRBJ2-1; perhaps D is TRBD1 or TRBD2 (6 bases each). The CDR3 contains 16 residues. Trimming took 0 bases from V and 3 from J, leaving 13 bases between them. CDR1 is SGHRS, CDR2 YFSETQ, per germline. The CDR3 DNA sequence: TGCGCCAGCAGCTTGGGGGGGGCGACGCACTACAATGAGCAGTTCTTC. Protein sequence: CASSLGGATHYNEQFF.

V gene TRBV5-1 combines with J gene TRBJ2-7; 9 bases map to TRBD1. In germline, CDR1 is SGHRS, CDR2 YFSETQ. CDR3 length: 15 amino acids. The junction had 8 bases not matched to a gene; V was cut back by 2 bases and J by 5 bases. The CDR3 coding sequence is TGCGCCAGCAGCTTATCCGGGACAGGGTTTAACGAGCAGTACTTC. It specifies CASSLSGTGFNEQYF.

The V gene is TRBV7-9, the J gene TRBJ2-1; 7 bases match TRBD2. The J segment lost 0 bases and the V segment lost 3 bases, leaving 2 bases of the junction unmatched. Germline CDR1 SEHNR, CDR2 FQNEAQ (reference sequence). The CDR3 consists of 15 residues. CDR3 bases: TGTGCCAGCAGCTTGGGGGGGAACTCCTACAATGAGCAGTTCTTC. Translated, it gives CASSLGGNSYNEQFF.

This clone was detected only a few times. This chain links TRBV2 with TRBJ1-1, with unresolved D. Germline lookup yields CDR1 SNHLY and CDR2 FYNNEI. The CDR3 runs 11 residues. V lost 5 bases, J lost 10 bases, and 11 bases lay in between. CDR3 in amino acids: CASSLRGGAFF. DNA for the CDR3: TGTGCCAGCAGTCTAAGAGGTGGAGCTTTCTTT.

V is TRBV5-4 and J is TRBJ1-1; TRBD1 is a possible D gene (6 bases). V gave up 4 bases and J gave up 5 bases, with 18 bases separating them. This CDR3 has 15 residues. The germline V gene has CDR1 SGHNT and CDR2 YYREEE (reference sequence). Written as DNA, the CDR3 is TGTGCCAGCAGCCCTCTTACAGGGATTGGAACTGAAGCTTTCTTT. This gives the protein CASSPLTGIGTEAFF.

This chain links TRBV10-2 with TRBJ1-3; D unresolved. This CDR3 region has 13 residues. V was pared by 8 bases and J by 4 bases, with 12 bases between. The germline gives CDR1 WSHSY, CDR2 SAAADI. Here the CDR3 reads CASVPVGGNTIYF. In DNA form, the CDR3 reads TGCGCCAGCGTCCCCGTTGGCGGAAACACCATATATTTT.

This clone was seen once. The CDR3 here is CASSPPSGRDYEQYF. In DNA form, the CDR3 reads TGTGCCAGCTCACCACCTAGCGGGAGGGATTACGAGCAGTACTTC. The rearrangement links TRBV18 to TRBJ2-7; TRBD2 aligns across 11 bases. Germline V gene lookup returns CDR1 KGHSH and CDR2 LQKENI. The CDR3 length is 15 residues. J was trimmed by 4 bases and V by 0 bases; bases with no gene match: 2.

This chain joins TRBV18 and TRBJ1-5; no clear D. The CDR3 is 14 residues long. Deletions cut 5 bases from V and 0 bases from J, with 8 bases between. Per the germline V gene, CDR1 is KGHSH and CDR2 is LQKENI. The chain's CDR3 is CASSFSDSNQPQHF. The CDR3 bases are TGTGCCAGCTCATTCTCGGATAGCAATCAGCCCCAGCATTTT.

The chain carries TRBV4-3 and TRBJ2-7; D not resolved. The V end lost 0 bases, the J end lost 0 bases, and 18 bases lay between the germline ends. Germline CDR1 and CDR2: LGHNA and YSLEER. This CDR3 has 18 residues. CDR3 sequence: CASSQDYRRATSSYEQYF. The CDR3 DNA follows: TGCGCCAGCAGCCAAGATTACAGAAGGGCAACGAGCTCCTACGAGCAGTACTTC.

About this clone itself: The sample has other DNA sequences that encode this CDR3 too. The rearrangement joins TRBV2 to TRBJ2-5; maybe TRBD1 (5 bases). Looked up from germline, CDR1 is SNHLY and CDR2 is FYNNEI. The ends were cut back, 6 bases at V and 3 bases at J, with 5 bases in the middle. CDR3 length equals 11 residues. Written as DNA, the CDR3 is TGTGCCAGCAGAGGGGAAGAGACCCAGTACTTC. This encodes CASRGEETQYF.